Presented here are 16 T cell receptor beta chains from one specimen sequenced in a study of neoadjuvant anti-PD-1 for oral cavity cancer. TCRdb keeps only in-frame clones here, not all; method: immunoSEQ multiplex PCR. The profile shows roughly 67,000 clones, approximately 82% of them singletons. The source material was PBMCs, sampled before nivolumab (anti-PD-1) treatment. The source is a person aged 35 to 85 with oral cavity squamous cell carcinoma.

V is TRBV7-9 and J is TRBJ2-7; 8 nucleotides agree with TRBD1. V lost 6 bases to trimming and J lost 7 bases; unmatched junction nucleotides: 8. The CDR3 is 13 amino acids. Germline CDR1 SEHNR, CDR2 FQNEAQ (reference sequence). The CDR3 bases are TGTGCCAGCAGTCAAGGACAGGGCGGTGAGCAGTACTTC. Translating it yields CASSQGQGGEQYF.

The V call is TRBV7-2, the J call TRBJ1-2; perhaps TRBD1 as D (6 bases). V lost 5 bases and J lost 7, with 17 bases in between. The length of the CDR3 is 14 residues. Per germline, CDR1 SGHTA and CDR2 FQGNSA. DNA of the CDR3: TGTGCCAGCAGCCGGGGGGCAGGGCGGGGTGGCTACACCTTC. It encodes CASSRGAGRGGYTF.

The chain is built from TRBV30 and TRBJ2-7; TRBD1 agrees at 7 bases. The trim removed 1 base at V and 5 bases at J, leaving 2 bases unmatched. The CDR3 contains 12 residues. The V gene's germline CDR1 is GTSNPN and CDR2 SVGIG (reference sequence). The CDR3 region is CAWSGQGNEQYF. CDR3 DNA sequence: TGTGCCTGGAGTGGACAGGGCAACGAGCAGTACTTC.

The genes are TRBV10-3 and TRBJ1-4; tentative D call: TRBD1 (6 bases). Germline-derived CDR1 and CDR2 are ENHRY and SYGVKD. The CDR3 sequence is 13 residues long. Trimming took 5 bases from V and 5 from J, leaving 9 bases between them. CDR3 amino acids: CAISPGQNEKLFF. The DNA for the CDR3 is TGTGCCATCAGTCCCGGACAGAATGAAAAACTGTTTTTT.

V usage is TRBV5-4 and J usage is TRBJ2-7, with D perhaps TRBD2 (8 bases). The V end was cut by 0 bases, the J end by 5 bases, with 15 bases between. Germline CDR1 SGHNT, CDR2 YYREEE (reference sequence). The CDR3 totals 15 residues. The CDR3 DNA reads TGTGCCAGCAGCTTGGGACGGGAGGGGGCACACGAGCAGTACTTC. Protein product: CASSLGREGAHEQYF.

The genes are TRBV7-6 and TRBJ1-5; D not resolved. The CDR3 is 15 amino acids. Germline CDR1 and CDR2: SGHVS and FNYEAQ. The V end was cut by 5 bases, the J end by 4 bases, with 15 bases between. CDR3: CASSRGLALNQPQHF. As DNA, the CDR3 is TGTGCCAGCAGCCGAGGACTGGCCCTGAATCAGCCCCAGCATTTT.

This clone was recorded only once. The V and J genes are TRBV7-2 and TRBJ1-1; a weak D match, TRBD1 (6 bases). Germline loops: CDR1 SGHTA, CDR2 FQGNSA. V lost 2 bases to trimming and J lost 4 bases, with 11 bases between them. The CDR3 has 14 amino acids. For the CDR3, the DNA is TGTGCCAGCAGCTTACTTGGGGGCCTCACTGAAGCTTTCTTT. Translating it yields CASSLLGGLTEAFF.

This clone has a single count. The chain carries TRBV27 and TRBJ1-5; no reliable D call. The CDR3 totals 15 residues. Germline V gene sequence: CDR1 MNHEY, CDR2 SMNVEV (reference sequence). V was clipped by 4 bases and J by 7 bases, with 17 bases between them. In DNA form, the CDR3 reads TGTGCCAGCAGTTCACGACGGGAGGGAAGGCAGCCCCAGCATTTT. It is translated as CASSSRREGRQPQHF.

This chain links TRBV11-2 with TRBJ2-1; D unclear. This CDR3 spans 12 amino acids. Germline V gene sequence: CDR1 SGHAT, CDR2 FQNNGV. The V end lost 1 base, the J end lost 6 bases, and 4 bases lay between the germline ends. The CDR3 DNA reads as TGTGCCAGCAGCTTAGTAACCAATGAGCAGTTCTTC. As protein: CASSLVTNEQFF.

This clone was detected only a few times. DNA for the CDR3: TGTGCCAGCAGGCATAACAGGGTATCCACCGGGGAGCTGTTTTTT. Its protein is CASRHNRVSTGELFF. This chain connects TRBV7-8 to TRBJ2-2; D is possibly TRBD1 (6 bases). CDR1 and CDR2 (germline): SGHVS, FQNEAQ. This CDR3 region has 15 residues. Trimming took off 6 bases at V and 4 bases at J, with 15 bases between the two ends.

CDR3 residues: CASSIRGSSYNSPLHF. CDR3 nucleotide sequence: TGTGCCAGCAGCATACGGGGAAGCTCCTATAATTCACCCCTCCACTTT. J is TRBJ1-6 and V is TRBV7-9; D call uncertain. CDR3 length equals 16 residues. The germline V gene has CDR1 SEHNR and CDR2 FQNEAQ (reference sequence). Trimming removed 5 bases at V and 0 bases at J, with 11 bases between.

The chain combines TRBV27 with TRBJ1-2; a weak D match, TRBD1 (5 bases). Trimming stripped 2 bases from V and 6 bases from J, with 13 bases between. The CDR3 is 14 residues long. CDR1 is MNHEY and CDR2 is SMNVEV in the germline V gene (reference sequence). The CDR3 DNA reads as TGTGCCAGCAGTTTACGGGGGGGGAAGGATGGCTACACCTTC. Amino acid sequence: CASSLRGGKDGYTF.

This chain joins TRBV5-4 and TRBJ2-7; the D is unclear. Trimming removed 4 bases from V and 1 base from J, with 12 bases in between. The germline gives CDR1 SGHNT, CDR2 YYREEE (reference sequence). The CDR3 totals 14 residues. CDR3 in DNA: TGTGCCAGCAGCCTCTTCGGACGTTCCTACGAGCAGTACTTC. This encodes CASSLFGRSYEQYF.

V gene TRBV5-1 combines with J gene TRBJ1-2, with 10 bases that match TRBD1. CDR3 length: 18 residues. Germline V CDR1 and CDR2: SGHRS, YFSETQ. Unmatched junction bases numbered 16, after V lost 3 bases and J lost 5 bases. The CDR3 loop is CASSSLRTGGRRRYGYTF. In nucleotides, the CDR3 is TGCGCCAGCAGCTCCCTAAGGACAGGGGGTAGGAGGCGTTATGGCTACACCTTC.

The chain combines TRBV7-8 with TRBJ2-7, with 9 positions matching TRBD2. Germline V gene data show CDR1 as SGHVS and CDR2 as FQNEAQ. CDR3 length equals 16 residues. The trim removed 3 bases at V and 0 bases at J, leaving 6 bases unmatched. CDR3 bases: TGTGCCAGCAGCTTTGGGGCGGGAGGGAGCTCCTACGAGCAGTACTTC. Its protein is CASSFGAGGSSYEQYF.

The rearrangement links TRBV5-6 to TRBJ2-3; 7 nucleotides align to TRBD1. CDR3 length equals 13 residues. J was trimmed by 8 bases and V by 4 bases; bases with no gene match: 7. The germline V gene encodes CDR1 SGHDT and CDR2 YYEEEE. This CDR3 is CASSPGGRGTQYF. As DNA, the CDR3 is TGTGCCAGCAGCCCAGGGGGTAGAGGTACGCAGTATTTT.